One sample yielded the 18 T cell receptor beta chains listed below, sequenced in a study of cytomegalovirus exposure and HLA in healthy donors. Clones were read by immunoSEQ multiplex PCR, and TCRdb kept only the in-frame ones, dropping some. Of roughly 75,000 clones in the sample, about 85% were seen once. Sequences were obtained from PBMCs. The receptors were sampled from a man aged 25 to 45 in good health and CMV-seronegative.

The V call is TRBV4-3, the J call TRBJ2-7, with 11 bases matching TRBD1. V dropped 5 bases and J dropped 4; count of bases not matched to a gene: 7. CDR1 and CDR2 (germline): LGHNA, YSLEER. The CDR3 has 15 amino acids. As DNA, the CDR3 is TGCGCCAGCAGCGTTCAGGGGACAGGGGGATACGAGCAGTACTTC. It encodes CASSVQGTGGYEQYF.

The gene calls are TRBV9 and TRBJ2-3; 10 nucleotides line up with TRBD2. The CDR3 sequence is 18 residues long. The germline gives CDR1 SGDLS, CDR2 YYNGEE. Trimming at V came to 4 bases and at J to 0 bases, leaving 11 bases not matched to a gene. The CDR3 DNA is TGTGCCAGCAGCTTGGGGACTAGCGCATATTCTAGCACAGATACGCAGTATTTT. Protein: CASSLGTSAYSSTDTQYF.

This clone was observed a single time. The CDR3 protein is CASRRTGGETEAFF. CDR3 nucleotides: TGCGCCAGCAGAAGGACAGGGGGCGAGACTGAAGCTTTCTTT. The V call is TRBV5-1, the J call TRBJ1-1, with 11 bases fitting TRBD1. This CDR3 is built from 14 residues. Trimming cost V 5 bases and J 5 bases; bases outside gene matches: 5. Germline lookup yields CDR1 SGHRS and CDR2 YFSETQ.

This clone occurred a few times. J is TRBJ1-5 and V is TRBV7-2; no firm D call. V lost 3 bases, J lost 3 bases, and 3 bases lay in between. The CDR3 totals 12 residues. Germline loops: CDR1 SGHTA, CDR2 FQGNSA. This CDR3 reads CASSFFNQPQHF. The CDR3 region has the DNA TGTGCCAGCAGCTTCTTCAATCAGCCCCAGCATTTT.

This chain connects TRBV7-9 to TRBJ2-7, with a possible D match to TRBD2 (5 bases). V was trimmed by 3 bases and J by 3 bases, leaving 12 bases between them. CDR1 is SEHNR and CDR2 is FQNEAQ in the germline V gene (reference sequence). The CDR3 covers 14 residues. The CDR3 loop reads CASSFSEGNYEQYV. The CDR3 DNA sequence: TGTGCCAGCAGCTTCAGCGAGGGAAACTACGAGCAGTACGTC.

V usage is TRBV19 and J usage is TRBJ1-5; 10 bases fit TRBD1. V lost 0 bases to trimming and J lost 8 bases; unmatched junction nucleotides: 13. The CDR3 extends over 18 amino acids. Germline assignment: CDR1 LNHDA and CDR2 SQIVND (reference sequence). The CDR3 loop is CASSIDHGGQGFWEPQHF. In DNA, the CDR3 is TGTGCCAGTAGTATAGATCATGGGGGACAGGGGTTTTGGGAGCCCCAGCATTTT.

The chain links TRBV7-2 to TRBJ1-5; D ambiguous. Germline V lookup: CDR1 SGHTA, CDR2 FQGNSA. Trimming shortened V by 3 bases and J by 6 bases, and 9 bases separated the two germline ends. The CDR3 loop spans 13 amino acids. The CDR3 protein is CASSLEASQPQHF. CDR3 nucleotide sequence: TGTGCCAGCAGCTTGGAGGCTAGTCAGCCCCAGCATTTT.

The chain recombines TRBV2 with TRBJ2-5; maybe TRBD1 (5 bases). CDR3 length: 12 amino acids. The ends were cut back, 7 bases at V and 5 bases at J, with 11 bases in the middle. The germline V gene encodes CDR1 SNHLY and CDR2 FYNNEI. The CDR3 DNA sequence: TGTGCCAGCACCCGACAGATGGAGACCCAGTACTTC. This codes for CASTRQMETQYF. The entire variable domain, with the rest obtained from reference TRBV2 and TRBJ2-5, is as follows: EPEVTQTPSHQVTQMGQEVILRCVPISNHLYFYWYRQILGQKVEFLVSFYNNEISEKSEIFDDQFSVERPDGSNFTLKIRSTKLEDSAMYFCASTRQMETQYFGPGTRLLVL.

The chain uses TRBV15 and TRBJ2-7, with 7 bases aligning to TRBD1. The CDR3 is 14 residues long. Germline loops: CDR1 LNHNV, CDR2 YYDKDF (reference sequence). V lost 1 base and J lost 2; bases outside the gene matches: 2. The CDR3 sequence: CATSRVDRTYEQYF. The CDR3 DNA reads as TGTGCCACCAGCAGAGTGGACAGGACCTACGAGCAGTACTTC. Supplemented by reference TRBV15 and TRBJ2-7, the full variable domain reads DAMVIQNPRYQVTQFGKPVTLSCSQTLNHNVMYWYQQKSSQAPKLLFHYYDKDFNNEADTPDNFQSRRPNTSFCFLDIRSPGLGDTAMYLCATSRVDRTYEQYFGPGTRLTVT.

The V and J genes are TRBV6-5 and TRBJ2-5; 7 nucleotides align to TRBD1. The CDR3 consists of 13 residues. The germline gives CDR1 MNHEY, CDR2 SVGAGI. The ends lost 6 bases at V and 2 bases at J; junction bases unmatched: 3. The CDR3 region is CASSLQGQETQYF. CDR3 DNA: TGTGCCAGCAGCCTACAGGGGCAAGAGACCCAGTACTTC.

This clone was picked up a small number of times. As DNA, the CDR3 is TGTGCCAGCAGCCGTCAGGCTAATGAAAAACTGTTTTTT. Amino acid sequence: CASSRQANEKLFF. V gene TRBV14 combines with J gene TRBJ1-4; the D is unclear. The V end lost 4 bases, the J end lost 3 bases, and 6 bases lay between the germline ends. The CDR3 is made up of 13 amino acids. Germline V gene sequence: CDR1 SGHDN, CDR2 FVKESK.

This CDR3 is CASSYDQEINTGELFF. CDR3 bases: TGTGCCAGCAGTTACGACCAGGAAATAAACACCGGGGAGCTGTTTTTT. The chain uses TRBV6-5 and TRBJ2-2; D is undetermined. The CDR3 is 16 amino acids. The V gene's germline CDR1 is MNHEY and CDR2 SVGAGI. The V and J ends lost 2 bases and 2 bases respectively, with 12 bases between them.

The rearrangement uses TRBV2 and TRBJ1-4; D unresolved. The CDR3 has 11 amino acids. Germline CDR1 reads SNHLY; CDR2 reads FYNNEI. V was trimmed by 8 bases and J by 7 bases, leaving 8 bases between them. The CDR3 region has the DNA TGTGCCAGCGCTTACGGTGAAAAACTGTTTTTT. Residues: CASAYGEKLFF.

In this sample, this clone turned up once. The rearrangement links TRBV4-1 to TRBJ1-4; TRBD1 is a possible D gene (6 bases). Trimming left V 2 bases short and J 10 bases short, with 17 bases between. CDR1 is MGHRA and CDR2 is YSYEKL in the germline V gene. The CDR3 consists of 15 residues. This CDR3 is CASSQSSGHSGKLFF. In DNA, the CDR3 is TGCGCCAGCAGCCAAAGCTCGGGACACAGCGGAAAACTGTTTTTT.

The chain combines TRBV5-1 with TRBJ2-2; 8 bases align to TRBD1. The J segment lost 7 bases and the V segment lost 2 bases, leaving 7 bases of the junction unmatched. The CDR3 totals 15 residues. Looked up from germline, CDR1 is SGHRS and CDR2 is YFSETQ. CDR3 amino acids: CASSLGDRGHGELFF. The CDR3 bases are TGCGCCAGCAGCTTAGGAGACAGGGGTCACGGGGAGCTGTTTTTT.

The genes are TRBV9 and TRBJ2-3; possibly TRBD1 for D (5 bases). V was pared by 1 base and J by 6 bases, with 9 bases between. Germline CDR1 is SGDLS and CDR2 is YYNGEE. The CDR3 is 13 residues long. The CDR3 DNA follows: TGTGCCAGCAGCGTACAGGCAGGGGATACGCAGTATTTT. Protein: CASSVQAGDTQYF. The whole variable domain, remainder taken from reference TRBV9 and TRBJ2-3, is DSGVTQTPKHLITATGQRVTLRCSPRSGDLSVYWYQQSLDQGLQFLIQYYNGEERAKGNILERFSAQQFPDLHSELNLSSLELGDSALYFCASSVQAGDTQYFGPGTRLTVL.

V gene TRBV9 combines with J gene TRBJ2-1; 14 positions agree with TRBD2. The ends lost 3 bases at V and 9 bases at J; junction bases unmatched: 5. In germline, CDR1 is SGDLS, CDR2 YYNGEE. CDR3 length equals 15 residues. The CDR3 region is CASSAGLAGEGEQFF. In DNA form, the CDR3 reads TGTGCCAGCAGCGCGGGACTAGCGGGAGAAGGTGAGCAGTTCTTC. Based on the CDR3 plus reference TRBV9 and TRBJ2-1, the full variable domain is DSGVTQTPKHLITATGQRVTLRCSPRSGDLSVYWYQQSLDQGLQFLIQYYNGEERAKGNILERFSAQQFPDLHSELNLSSLELGDSALYFCASSAGLAGEGEQFFGPGTRLTVL.

This chain links TRBV4-1 with TRBJ1-4; D is possibly TRBD1 (5 bases). This CDR3 is built from 14 residues. The ends were cut back, 4 bases at V and 8 bases at J, with 14 bases in the middle. Germline V gene lookup returns CDR1 MGHRA and CDR2 YSYEKL. Here the CDR3 DNA reads TGCGCCAGCAGCCCTTACGGGGGAAACGAAAAACTGTTTTTT. It translates to CASSPYGGNEKLFF.